These 6 T cell receptor beta chains were all obtained from the same sample, sequenced in a study of cytomegalovirus exposure and HLA in healthy donors. The PCR had 60 Vbeta and 13 Jbeta primers. Measured with immunoSEQ multiplex PCR; TCRdb has only the in-frame clones, and not every one. The top ten hold roughly 2.6% of the sample, which has roughly 190,000 clones, more than 80% seen once. The sample taken for sequencing was PBMCs. The receptor source for this set is a woman between 50 and 59 years old in good health and CMV-seropositive.

The V and J genes are TRBV19 and TRBJ1-4; tentative D call: TRBD1 (5 bases). CDR1 and CDR2 from the germline V gene are LNHDA and SQIVND (reference sequence). The CDR3 has 15 residues. The V end lost 3 bases, the J end lost 0 bases, and 8 bases lay between the germline ends. The CDR3 DNA sequence: TGTGCCAGTAGTATGAAGGGGTCAACTAATGAAAAACTGTTTTTT. Protein: CASSMKGSTNEKLFF. Based on the CDR3 plus reference TRBV19 and TRBJ1-4, the full variable domain is DGGITQSPKYLFRKEGQNVTLSCEQNLNHDAMYWYRQDPGQGLRLIYYSQIVNDFQKGDIAEGYSVSREKKESFPLTVTSAQKNPTAFYLCASSMKGSTNEKLFFGSGTQLSVL.

The chain carries TRBV5-4 and TRBJ2-5; the D gene is possibly TRBD2 (5 bases). Trimming removed 0 bases from V and 1 base from J, with 7 bases in between. CDR1 and CDR2 from the germline V gene are SGHNT and YYREEE (reference sequence). The CDR3 loop spans 14 amino acids. The DNA for the CDR3 is TGTGCCAGCAGCTTGGGAGCGGCCCAAGAGACCCAGTACTTC. It specifies CASSLGAAQETQYF.

The chain has TRBV4-2 and TRBJ2-1; D remains ambiguous. The CDR3 sequence is 14 residues long. V gave up 3 bases and J gave up 2 bases, with 8 bases separating them. Germline CDR1 LGHNA, CDR2 YNFKEQ. As DNA, the CDR3 is TGTGCCAGCAGCCATGAAACGGCCTACAATGAGCAGTTCTTC. Residues: CASSHETAYNEQFF.

The chain has TRBV10-3 and TRBJ1-3; D gene ambiguous. This CDR3 has 11 amino acids. Trimming removed 6 bases at V and 2 bases at J, with 2 bases between. Per the germline V gene, CDR1 is ENHRY and CDR2 is SYGVKD. For the CDR3, the DNA is TGTGCCATCAGCGCTGGAAACACCATATATTTT. Translating it yields CAISAGNTIYF.

J is TRBJ2-1 and V is TRBV4-1, with D perhaps matching TRBD2 (5 bases). The V and J ends lost 4 bases and 7 bases respectively, with 11 bases between them. The CDR3 is 13 residues long. CDR1 and CDR2 (germline): MGHRA, YSYEKL. The CDR3 loop reads CASSRPGINEQFF. CDR3 bases: TGCGCCAGCAGCCGCCCGGGGATAAATGAGCAGTTCTTC.

The V gene is TRBV27, the J gene TRBJ2-7; 8 bases map to TRBD1. Trimming removed 5 bases from V and 5 bases from J; junction bases left unmatched: 20. The germline CDR1 and CDR2 sequences are MNHEY and SMNVEV (reference sequence). This CDR3 has 18 residues. The CDR3 region is CASSPRTGTPRVDNEQYF. The CDR3 nucleotides are TGTGCCAGCAGTCCCCGGACAGGGACCCCCCGCGTGGACAACGAGCAGTACTTC.